The 24 T cell receptor beta chains listed next were all sequenced from one sample in a study of T-cell memory formation after mild COVID-19. TCRdb reprocessed the 5' RACE reads via MiXCR and lists one record per CDR3 protein. The sample lists 350,000 to 500,000 distinct CDR3 sequences, under 25% occurring once. Sequencing used PBMCs or a T cell subset sorted from them (not recorded which). The source of these receptors is an adult woman who had mild COVID-19 (a few samples of this study predate the infection). Cell type and time point are not known.

The rearrangement links TRBV28 to TRBJ2-1, with 8 bases fitting TRBD1. The CDR3 extends over 14 amino acids. Germline CDR1 and CDR2: MDHEN and SYDVKM. The V segment lost 6 bases and the J segment 6 bases; nucleotides outside the gene matches: 7. The CDR3 DNA is TGTGCCAGCAGGCCGGGACAGGCCCTCAATGAGCAGTTCTTC. As protein: CASRPGQALNEQFF.

The CDR3 region is CASSFEGRNEQFF. The CDR3 DNA reads TGTGCCAGCAGCTTCGAGGGCCGAAATGAGCAGTTCTTC. V and J are TRBV7-9 and TRBJ2-1; weak D call: TRBD2 (5 bases). V lost 3 bases, J lost 7 bases, and 10 bases lay in between. In germline, CDR1 is SEHNR, CDR2 FQNEAQ (reference sequence). The CDR3 has 13 amino acids.

The chain links TRBV7-9 to TRBJ2-2, with 9 positions matching TRBD1. The germline CDR1 and CDR2 sequences are SEHNR and FQNEAQ (reference sequence). The V and J ends lost 1 base and 7 bases, in that order; junction bases with no gene match: 4. The CDR3 consists of 15 residues. CDR3 region: CASSLGDRDVGELFF. DNA of the CDR3: TGTGCCAGCAGCTTAGGGGACAGGGATGTCGGGGAGCTGTTTTTT. Full variable domain (remainder filled in from reference TRBV7-9 and TRBJ2-2): DTGVSQNPRHKITKRGQNVTFRCDPISEHNRLYWYRQTLGQGPEFLTYFQNEAQLEKSRLLSDRFSAERPKGSFSTLEIQRTEQGDSAMYLCASSLGDRDVGELFFGEGSRLTVL.

The V gene is TRBV20-1, the J gene TRBJ1-4; D not resolved. The V and J ends lost 0 bases and 13 bases respectively, with 9 bases between them. Germline values: CDR1 DFQATT, CDR2 SNEGSKA (reference sequence). The CDR3 runs to 11 residues. The CDR3 bases are TGCAGTGCTAGAGATGGGCGGGGACTGTTTTTT. It translates to CSARDGRGLFF.

The chain has TRBV12-3 or TRBV12-4 and TRBJ2-3, with D hard to call. V lost 6 bases and J lost 1, with 11 bases in between. The CDR3 is made up of 14 amino acids. DNA of the CDR3: TGTGCCAGCAGCCGCGGCCCCGGCACAGATACGCAGTATTTT. This translates into CASSRGPGTDTQYF.

This clonotype was counted between two and nine times. The chain combines TRBV5-1 with TRBJ1-5; D may be TRBD1 (5 bases). CDR3 length: 17 residues. V was clipped by 0 bases and J by 1 base, with 14 bases between them. CDR1 and CDR2 (germline): SGHRS, YFSETQ. The CDR3 protein is CASSLAPGQGSNQPQHF. The CDR3 DNA follows: TGCGCCAGCAGCTTGGCCCCCGGGCAGGGAAGCAATCAGCCCCAGCATTTT.

This clonotype has only a few counts. The chain has TRBV15 and TRBJ2-3, with unresolved D. V was clipped by 6 bases and J by 2 bases, with 12 bases between them. The CDR3 totals 14 residues. Germline loops: CDR1 LNHNV, CDR2 YYDKDF (reference sequence). CDR3 sequence reads: CATRVARATDTQYF. Here the CDR3 DNA reads TGTGCCACCAGGGTGGCGCGAGCCACAGATACGCAGTATTTT.

This clonotype was observed at least ten times. This chain links TRBV20-1 with TRBJ1-1; 8 nucleotides agree with TRBD1. Trimming removed 3 bases from V and 4 bases from J; junction bases left unmatched: 4. The CDR3 length is 13 residues. Germline V lookup: CDR1 DFQATT, CDR2 SNEGSKA (reference sequence). This CDR3 is CSASLQGGTEAFF. DNA of the CDR3: TGCAGTGCTAGTTTACAGGGGGGCACTGAAGCTTTCTTT.

The chain employs TRBV30 and TRBJ2-3; D call uncertain. With 0 bases removed from V and 4 bases from J, the gap between germline ends came to 8 bases. The CDR3 extends over 13 amino acids. Germline assignment: CDR1 GTSNPN and CDR2 SVGIG (reference sequence). The CDR3 DNA reads as TGTGCCTGGAGTGTCTCCATGGCAGATACGCAGTATTTT. Translation: CAWSVSMADTQYF. Drawing the rest from reference TRBV30 and TRBJ2-3, the complete variable domain is SQTIHQWPATLVQPVGSPLSLECTVEGTSNPNLYWYRQAAGRGLQLLFYSVGIGQISSEVPQNLSASRPQDRQFILSSKKLLLSDSGFYLCAWSVSMADTQYFGPGTRLTVL.

The chain recombines TRBV4-3 with TRBJ1-1; D is ambiguous. Germline CDR1 reads LGHNA; CDR2 reads YSLEER. The CDR3 runs 14 residues. V was cut by 0 bases and J by 4 bases, with 9 bases left in between. The CDR3 reads CASSQDRFSTEAFF. CDR3 nucleotide sequence: TGCGCCAGCAGCCAAGATCGGTTTAGCACTGAAGCTTTCTTT.

The V and J genes are TRBV6-2 or TRBV6-3 and TRBJ2-1, with D perhaps TRBD1 (8 bases). Germline V gene lookup returns CDR1 MNHEY and CDR2 SVGEGT. The CDR3 is 18 amino acids. V shed 0 bases and J shed 7 bases, with 22 bases lying between them. In DNA form, the CDR3 reads TGTGCCAGCAGTTACTCGAGGGAGGGCAGGGGGCTTCGTAATGAGCAGTTCTTC. This translates into CASSYSREGRGLRNEQFF.

In this sample, this clonotype turned up once. This sequence joins TRBV4-3 and TRBJ1-1; D call uncertain. V was clipped by 1 base and J by 5 bases, with 8 bases between them. The germline V gene has CDR1 LGHNA and CDR2 YSLEER. The CDR3 sequence is 13 residues long. The DNA for the CDR3 is TGCGCCAGCAGCCAAGGAATGGAAACTGAAGCTTTCTTT. Its protein product is CASSQGMETEAFF.

In this sample, this clonotype turned up a few times. The gene calls are TRBV12-3 or TRBV12-4 and TRBJ2-3; tentatively, D is TRBD2 (7 bases). The CDR3 consists of 16 residues. V was pared by 6 bases and J by 2 bases, with 18 bases between. The CDR3 sequence is CASSTAGAGHTDTQYF. The CDR3 region has the DNA TGTGCCAGCAGCACCGCGGGGGCAGGGCACACAGATACGCAGTATTTT.

This chain links TRBV12-3 or TRBV12-4 with TRBJ1-3; no reliable D call. V lost 11 bases to trimming and J lost 7 bases, with 12 bases between them. The CDR3 runs to 11 residues. The CDR3 bases are TGTGCCTTCTCCCGCATGAACACCATATATTTT. Translation gives CAFSRMNTIYF.

The chain combines TRBV15 with TRBJ2-1, with 11 bases fitting TRBD2. The ends lost 4 bases at V and 8 bases at J; junction bases unmatched: 10. The CDR3 has 16 amino acids. CDR1 and CDR2 from the germline V gene are LNHNV and YYDKDF (reference sequence). In DNA form, the CDR3 reads TGTGCCACCAGCACCCGACTTAGCGGGAGGGGCGATGAGCAGTTCTTC. Its translation: CATSTRLSGRGDEQFF. Full variable domain (rest looked up from reference TRBV15 and TRBJ2-1): DAMVIQNPRYQVTQFGKPVTLSCSQTLNHNVMYWYQQKSSQAPKLLFHYYDKDFNNEADTPDNFQSRRPNTSFCFLDIRSPGLGDTAMYLCATSTRLSGRGDEQFFGPGTRLTVL.

The V and J genes are TRBV20-1 and TRBJ1-2, with 8 nucleotides matching TRBD1. The CDR3 totals 13 residues. Per the germline V gene, CDR1 is DFQATT and CDR2 is SNEGSKA (reference sequence). Here the CDR3 DNA reads TGCAGCCGACAGGGGACAGGAAACTATGGCTACACCTTC. This encodes CSRQGTGNYGYTF.

In its sample, this clonotype was seen a few times. The V gene is TRBV7-6, the J gene TRBJ2-7, with D tentatively TRBD1 or TRBD2 (5 bases each). Germline CDR1 and CDR2: SGHVS and FNYEAQ. This CDR3 spans 14 amino acids. The germline V and J ends were trimmed by 1 base and 3 bases, with 10 bases remaining between them. The DNA for the CDR3 is TGTGCCAGCAGCTTAGTTGGGGACCGCTACGAGCAGTACTTC. This codes for CASSLVGDRYEQYF.

This clonotype has just a few counts. This sequence joins TRBV7-9 and TRBJ2-3; D remains ambiguous. The CDR3 runs to 12 residues. Germline CDR1 is SEHNR and CDR2 is FQNEAQ (reference sequence). V dropped 1 base and J dropped 14 bases, with 13 bases sitting between them. The CDR3 protein is CASSLDSSGPYF. The CDR3, as DNA: TGTGCCAGCAGCTTAGACTCATCGGGTCCGTATTTT.

The chain is built from TRBV6-5 and TRBJ2-5; D not certain. Germline-derived CDR1 and CDR2 are MNHEY and SVGAGI. CDR3 length equals 14 residues. V shed 0 bases and J shed 4 bases, with 9 bases lying between them. The CDR3, as DNA: TGTGCCAGCAGTTACTCGCAGCTTGGAGAGACCCAGTACTTC. This translates into CASSYSQLGETQYF.

The chain has TRBV19 and TRBJ2-1; 8 bases are shared with TRBD1. Per germline, CDR1 LNHDA and CDR2 SQIVND (reference sequence). The CDR3 totals 15 residues. V lost 5 bases to trimming and J lost 4 bases; unmatched junction nucleotides: 7. The CDR3 nucleotides are TGTGCCAGTAGTCGTAGGACAGGGTATTACAATGAGCAGTTCTTC. Its protein is CASSRRTGYYNEQFF.

This clonotype has only one observation. In nucleotides, the CDR3 is TGTGCCAGCAGCTTAAGGGCAGGAGGTGGCTACACCTTC. Translation gives CASSLRAGGGYTF. The V and J genes are TRBV7-2 and TRBJ1-2; unclear D gene. The CDR3 length is 13 residues. Trimming took off 2 bases at V and 7 bases at J, with 11 bases between the two ends. Germline V gives CDR1 SGHTA, CDR2 FQGNSA.

The V call is TRBV7-8, the J call TRBJ2-2; D is perhaps TRBD1 (6 bases). CDR1 and CDR2 from the germline V gene are SGHVS and FQNEAQ. The CDR3 runs 14 residues. V was trimmed by 0 bases and J by 10 bases, leaving 12 bases between them. In nucleotides, the CDR3 is TGTGCCAGCAGCTTAGCATCTACAGGGATGGAGCTGTTTTTT. This sequence encodes CASSLASTGMELFF.

At least ten counts were recorded for this clonotype. V usage is TRBV5-6 and J usage is TRBJ2-1, with D tentatively TRBD2 (5 bases). V was shortened by 0 bases and J by 6 bases, with 7 bases between the two germline ends. The length of the CDR3 is 13 residues. Germline-derived CDR1 and CDR2 are SGHDT and YYEEEE. CDR3 sequence reads: CASSLGTFNEQFF. DNA for the CDR3: TGTGCCAGCAGCTTGGGGACTTTCAATGAGCAGTTCTTC.

This clonotype has a count of ten or more. This chain uses TRBV27 with TRBJ2-7; 14 nucleotides align to TRBD2. The CDR3 runs to 14 residues. V shed 6 bases, J shed 6 bases, and the junction held 4 bases outside the gene matches. CDR1 is MNHEY and CDR2 is SMNVEV in the germline V gene (reference sequence). CDR3 loop: CASRGLAGVPEQYF. CDR3 in DNA: TGTGCCAGCAGGGGACTAGCGGGAGTTCCCGAGCAGTACTTC.